The 24 T cell receptor beta chains below were found in one sample sequenced in a study of blood T cells in healthy people across ages. It was with a sample-barcoded 5' primer and a J-beta primer mix that a second PCR of about 6 to 12 cycles was run. TCRdb reprocessed the 5' RACE reads with MiXCR, giving one entry per CDR3 protein. Among roughly 550,000 distinct CDR3 sequences, around 24% were seen once, and the ten largest hold around 10%. This sample was shared with a second study, whose subject was T cells of mothers and their children.

The sample comprised blood. These receptors all come from a boy aged 5-17 years in good health.

This clonotype was picked up a small number of times. The CDR3 DNA reads as TGTGCCAGCAGTTTTCGGACAGGGGTGTCTTCTGATACGCAGTATTTT. It encodes CASSFRTGVSSDTQYF. The chain carries TRBV28 and TRBJ2-3, with TRBD1 identical over 9 bases. The V gene's germline CDR1 is MDHEN and CDR2 SYDVKM. CDR3 length: 16 amino acids. Trimming at V came to 3 bases and at J to 6 bases, leaving 10 bases not matched to a gene.

Only a few counts were recorded for this clonotype. The rearrangement uses TRBV28 and TRBJ2-2; D is tentatively TRBD1 or TRBD2 (5 bases each). V lost 3 bases, J lost 2 bases, and 10 bases lay in between. CDR1 is MDHEN and CDR2 is SYDVKM in the germline V gene. The CDR3 sequence is 15 residues long. The DNA for the CDR3 is TGTGCCAGCAGTTTTAGGGGAGACAACACCGGGGAGCTGTTTTTT. Encoded protein: CASSFRGDNTGELFF.

This clonotype was seen only once. The CDR3 coding sequence is TGCGCCAGCAGCCAAGAAACAGGGGTGAAAGGCAATGAGCAGTTCTTC. Translating it yields CASSQETGVKGNEQFF. The chain links TRBV4-3 to TRBJ2-1; 7 nucleotides agree with TRBD1. This CDR3 comprises 16 residues. Germline V gene data show CDR1 as LGHNA and CDR2 as YSLEER. Losses at the gene ends were 0 bases for V and 6 bases for J; bases not matched to a gene: 8.

This clonotype was counted between two and nine times. The rearrangement joins TRBV7-2 to TRBJ2-5; D gene unclear. CDR3 length: 14 residues. Germline CDR1 is SGHTA and CDR2 is FQGNSA. Trimming removed 3 bases at V and 2 bases at J, with 10 bases between. The CDR3 loop is CASSLTTAQETQYF. DNA for the CDR3: TGTGCCAGCAGCTTGACGACGGCACAAGAGACCCAGTACTTC.

The chain uses TRBV4-2 and TRBJ2-7; D remains unclear. Between the trimmed V and J ends, which lost 1 base and 2 bases, there was a span of 9 bases. The V gene's germline CDR1 is LGHNA and CDR2 YNFKEQ. The CDR3 consists of 14 residues. The CDR3 coding sequence is TGTGCCAGCAGCCAAGGAGGAATTCCCTACGAGCAGTACTTC. Its translation: CASSQGGIPYEQYF.

This sequence joins TRBV2 and TRBJ2-7, with D perhaps matching TRBD2 (6 bases). The DNA end favors TRBJ2-5, so the J call may be wrong. The CDR3 consists of 15 residues. CDR1 and CDR2 (germline): SNHLY, FYNNEI. CDR3 loop: CASSELTRGGETQYF. The CDR3 region has the DNA TGTGCCAGCAGTGAATTAACCCGGGGAGGAGAGACCCAGTACTTC.

The V call is TRBV20-1, the J call TRBJ2-7; possibly TRBD2 for D (6 bases). The J call is in doubt because the DNA end fits TRBJ2-1 better. Germline V gene sequence: CDR1 DFQATT, CDR2 SNEGSKA (reference sequence). The length of the CDR3 is 11 residues. The CDR3 protein is CSAVLANEQFF. For the CDR3, the DNA is TGCAGTGCTGTTCTAGCGAATGAGCAGTTCTTC.

This clonotype was counted many times. The chain recombines TRBV7-2 with TRBJ2-5, with D possibly TRBD2 on 6 matching bases. This CDR3 comprises 13 residues. Germline values: CDR1 SGHTA, CDR2 FQGNSA. With 5 bases removed from V and 1 base from J, the gap between germline ends came to 8 bases. The CDR3 here is CASSIGGQETQYF. CDR3 bases: TGTGCCAGCAGCATCGGGGGCCAAGAGACCCAGTACTTC.

This clonotype turned up a few times. CDR3 sequence (DNA): TGTGCCAGCAGCTTGGACCGGGACTACACCTACGAGCAGTACTTC. This encodes CASSLDRDYTYEQYF. The chain uses TRBV7-9 and TRBJ2-7, with 7 bases matching TRBD2. V was pared by 3 bases and J by 2 bases, with 7 bases of the junction left unmatched. The CDR3 sequence is 15 residues long. The germline V gene has CDR1 SEHNR and CDR2 FQNEAQ (reference sequence).

This sequence joins TRBV25-1 and TRBJ2-3; D may be TRBD1 (6 bases). The V end was cut by 5 bases, the J end by 1 base, with 10 bases between. This CDR3 is 14 amino acids long. The germline V gene has CDR1 MGHDK and CDR2 SYGVNS. The CDR3 region is CASSNRQGTDTQYF. CDR3 coding DNA: TGTGCCAGCAGTAACCGACAGGGCACAGATACGCAGTATTTT.

This clonotype was detected a few times. V gene TRBV6-1 combines with J gene TRBJ2-7; 12 bases map to TRBD1. Germline V gene sequence: CDR1 MNHNS, CDR2 SASEGT. The CDR3 runs 16 residues. V was clipped by 6 bases and J by 5 bases; unmatched bases: 11. This CDR3 reads CASSHLPGTGGNEQYF. CDR3 DNA sequence: TGTGCCAGCAGCCACCTCCCCGGGACAGGGGGCAACGAGCAGTACTTC.

This clonotype came up a few times. The chain couples TRBV9 to TRBJ1-4; no definite D call. The CDR3 totals 15 residues. Between the trimmed V and J ends, which lost 0 bases and 0 bases, there was a span of 6 bases. In germline, CDR1 is SGDLS, CDR2 YYNGEE. The CDR3 region has the DNA TGTGCCAGCAGCGTAGGTCCGGCAACTAATGAAAAACTGTTTTTT. Translating it yields CASSVGPATNEKLFF.

The J gene is TRBJ2-3, the V gene TRBV5-5; 10 nucleotides agree with TRBD1. Losses at the gene ends were 2 bases for V and 10 bases for J; bases not matched to a gene: 1. This CDR3 has 12 amino acids. Looked up from germline, CDR1 is SGHKS and CDR2 is YYEKEE (reference sequence). The CDR3 loop is CASSFGTGAQYF. Here the CDR3 DNA reads TGTGCCAGCAGCTTCGGGACAGGGGCGCAGTATTTT.

This clonotype turned up a few times. The chain employs TRBV28 and TRBJ2-5; 9 bases match TRBD1. The J call may be in error: the DNA end matches TRBJ2-1 better. CDR1 is MDHEN and CDR2 is SYDVKM in the germline V gene. This CDR3 comprises 17 residues. DNA for the CDR3: TGTGCCAGCAGCCGGGACAGGGTCGGGACCCCCCACAATGAGCAGTTCTTC. Its translation: CASSRDRVGTPHNEQFF.

This clonotype was detected ten times or more. CDR3 nucleotide sequence: TGTGCCAGCAGCTTCCAGGGCGGAGAGACCCAGTACTTC. It encodes CASSFQGGETQYF. This chain uses TRBV7-2 with TRBJ2-5, with D possibly being TRBD1 (5 bases). Germline V gene sequence: CDR1 SGHTA, CDR2 FQGNSA. Trimming left V 3 bases short and J 4 bases short, with 9 bases between. This CDR3 has 13 amino acids.

The CDR3, as DNA: TGTGCCAGCAGCCTTGGGAGTGGGCCAAATTCACCCCTCCACTTT. Its translation is CASSLGSGPNSPLHF. The V and J genes are TRBV7-2 and TRBJ1-6; D unclear. V lost 5 bases to trimming and J lost 7 bases, with 15 bases between them. This CDR3 has 15 residues. The germline V gene has CDR1 SGHTA and CDR2 FQGNSA.

The genes are TRBV18 and TRBJ2-1; D remains unclear. The J call may not be correct, given that the DNA end is closer to TRBJ2-5. CDR3 length equals 14 residues. Germline V gene sequence: CDR1 KGHSH, CDR2 LQKENI. CDR3 sequence reads: CASSPSTDRATQYF. The CDR3 DNA is TGTGCCAGCTCACCAAGTACCGACCGAGCGACCCAGTACTTC.

In DNA form, the CDR3 reads TGTGCCAGCAGTTTACCCGTGGACAGGGGGCTTATCGAGCAGTACTTC. Protein: CASSLPVDRGLIEQYF. This chain connects TRBV12-3 or TRBV12-4 to TRBJ2-7, with TRBD1 matching over 11 bases. V was clipped by 2 bases and J by 6 bases; unmatched bases: 9. This CDR3 comprises 16 residues.

The V and J genes are TRBV9 and TRBJ2-5, with unresolved D. Trimming removed 3 bases from V and 0 bases from J, with 12 bases in between. The CDR3 has 15 amino acids. Germline lookup yields CDR1 SGDLS and CDR2 YYNGEE. CDR3 coding DNA: TGTGCCAGCAGCGCGGATCAACAGTACCAAGAGACCCAGTACTTC. It is translated as CASSADQQYQETQYF. Full variable domain (remainder filled in from reference TRBV9 and TRBJ2-5): DSGVTQTPKHLITATGQRVTLRCSPRSGDLSVYWYQQSLDQGLQFLIQYYNGEERAKGNILERFSAQQFPDLHSELNLSSLELGDSALYFCASSADQQYQETQYFGPGTRLLVL.

This clonotype was detected ten times or more. This chain uses TRBV28 with TRBJ2-7, with no clear D. CDR1 is MDHEN and CDR2 is SYDVKM in the germline V gene. V lost 3 bases, J lost 7 bases, and 7 bases lay in between. The CDR3 has 11 amino acids. The chain's CDR3 is CASSFLGEQYF. The CDR3 bases are TGTGCCAGCAGTTTCCTGGGGGAGCAGTACTTC.

This clonotype appeared a few times. The chain employs TRBV15 and TRBJ2-1; D is uncertain. Germline CDR1 and CDR2: LNHNV and YYDKDF (reference sequence). CDR3 length: 13 residues. V was trimmed by 1 base and J by 7 bases, leaving 8 bases between them. For the CDR3, the DNA is TGTGCCACCAGCAGAGTCTTGGGTAATGAGCAGTTCTTC. This gives the protein CATSRVLGNEQFF.

This clonotype turned up a few times. In DNA form, the CDR3 reads TGTGCCAGCAACCGAGGGAACGGGTGGAAAGAAAAACTGTTTTTT. Amino acid sequence: CASNRGNGWKEKLFF. The rearrangement uses TRBV7-9 and TRBJ1-4, with no clear D. The ends were cut back, 7 bases at V and 8 bases at J, with 20 bases in the middle. Germline lookup yields CDR1 SEHNR and CDR2 FQNEAQ (reference sequence). CDR3 size: 15 residues.

This rearrangement joins TRBV5-1 to TRBJ2-5, with 9 bases lining up with TRBD1. V lost 4 bases to trimming and J lost 4 bases; unmatched junction nucleotides: 8. The CDR3 is made up of 15 amino acids. The germline CDR1 and CDR2 sequences are SGHRS and YFSETQ. CDR3 DNA: TGCGCCAGCAGCACAAGAGGGACAGGGCTAGAGACCCAGTACTTC. Its translation is CASSTRGTGLETQYF.

V and J are TRBV3-1 and TRBJ1-2, with D tentatively TRBD1 (5 bases). Trimming cost V 1 base and J 6 bases, with 15 bases left between them. The germline CDR1 and CDR2 sequences are LGHDT and YNNKEL (reference sequence). The CDR3 spans 15 residues. The CDR3 spells CASSQGGIDRDGYTF. In nucleotides, the CDR3 is TGTGCCAGCAGCCAAGGGGGGATTGACCGCGATGGCTACACCTTC.